This T cell receptor (beta chain) was identified during a study of regulatory dendritic cells for organ transplantation. Profiling relied on immunoSEQ multiplex PCR, and the TCRdb table lists in-frame clones only, not all of them. This sample has over 9,500 clones; roughly 91% occur once, and the top ten carry approximately 0.22%. The germline gives CDR1 SGHDT, CDR2 YYEEEE. Trimming took 7 bases from V and 3 from J; bases not matched to a gene: 6. The CDR3 spans 14 residues. Concerning this clone itself: Its cognate antigen is unknown.

Sorted T cells were CFSE-labeled and cultured 5 days with allogeneic regulatory or mature dendritic cells at 1:10. The chain employs TRBV5-6 and TRBJ2-7; 11 bases map to TRBD2. This receptor was obtained from a human donor in good health. What was sequenced was naive CD8+ T cells from blood cultured with regulatory dendritic cells. As for subset: CD45RA+ naive T cells. For the CDR3, the DNA is TGTGCCAGCCATCTAGCGGGGGGCCGCTACGAGCAGTACTTC. Translating gives CASHLAGGRYEQYF.